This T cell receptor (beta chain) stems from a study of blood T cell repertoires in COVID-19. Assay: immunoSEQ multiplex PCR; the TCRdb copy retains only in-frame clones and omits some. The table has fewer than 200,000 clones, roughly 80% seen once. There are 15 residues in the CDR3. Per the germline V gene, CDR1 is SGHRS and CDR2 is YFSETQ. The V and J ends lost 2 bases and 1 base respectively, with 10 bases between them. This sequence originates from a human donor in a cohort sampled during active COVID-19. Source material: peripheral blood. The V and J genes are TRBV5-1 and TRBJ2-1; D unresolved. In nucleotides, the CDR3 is TGCGCCAGCAGCTTTGGCGGCTCGTCCTACAATGAGCAGTTCTTC. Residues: CASSFGGSSYNEQFF.